These T cell receptor beta chains were read from a single sample in a study of technical replicates of blood from a handful of donors. The protocol was immunoSEQ multiplex PCR, while the TCRdb copy is restricted to in-frame clones and leaves out a portion. The sample has 76,000 or so clones; roughly 90% are singletons. Sequenced: T cells isolated from PBMCs. These receptors came from a human donor in good health. CDR3s include the opening cysteine and the closing phenylalanine or tryptophan. Fields, in order: clone size, J gene, D gene, V gene, CDR3 protein, CDR3 DNA. D genes are given only for firm matches. Size tells how often a clone was seen (once, few, many) or the class of an expanded clone, and some rows leave it out.

. TRBJ2-1 . TRBV25-1 CASSPGTWATYNEQFF TGTGCCAGCAGTCCCGGAACGTGGGCCACCTACAATGAGCAGTTCTTC
. TRBJ2-3 . TRBV28 CASRSVGRHTQYF TGTGCCAGCAGGTCAGTGGGCCGTCATACGCAGTATTTT
. TRBJ2-4 . TRBV6-5 CASSPQGSKNIQYF TGTGCCAGCAGTCCTCAGGGATCCAAAAACATTCAGTACTTC
. TRBJ1-2 TRBD1 TRBV7-6 CASSKRRTGSNYGYTF TGTGCCAGCAGCAAAAGAAGGACAGGCTCGAACTATGGCTACACCTTC
. TRBJ2-7 TRBD2 TRBV7-8 CASRLAGDHEQYF TGTGCCAGCCGACTAGCGGGAGACCACGAGCAGTACTTC
. TRBJ2-1 TRBD2 TRBV6-1 CASSGDSGGYNEQFF TGTGCCAGCAGTGGTGACTCGGGGGGCTACAATGAGCAGTTCTTC
. TRBJ2-7 TRBD2 TRBV10-2 CASSESVAGGTYEQYF TGCGCCAGCAGTGAGTCGGTAGCGGGAGGGACCTACGAGCAGTACTTC
. TRBJ2-2 TRBD1 TRBV7-2 CASSLVGGTGPGELFF TGTGCCAGCAGCTTAGTGGGGGGGACAGGGCCCGGGGAGCTGTTTTTT
. TRBJ2-6 . TRBV19 CASGYRRSGANVLTF TGTGCCAGTGGGTACAGACGCTCTGGGGCCAACGTCCTGACTTTC
. TRBJ2-5 TRBD2 TRBV27 CASSAGRTSGSGETQYF TGTGCCAGCAGTGCAGGGAGGACTAGCGGGAGTGGAGAGACCCAGTACTTC
. TRBJ2-7 TRBD1 TRBV7-8 CASSSAATGGLGEQYF TGTGCCAGCAGCTCTGCCGCGACAGGGGGTTTGGGTGAGCAGTACTTC
. TRBJ1-1 . TRBV9 CASSVTVNTEAFF TGTGCCAGCAGCGTAACGGTGAACACTGAAGCTTTCTTT
. TRBJ2-1 TRBD2 TRBV7-9 CASSPMTSGRGYYNEQFF TGTGCCAGCAGCCCGATGACTAGCGGGAGGGGTTATTACAATGAGCAGTTCTTC
. TRBJ2-3 . TRBV5-1 CASSPRTSTDTQYF TGCGCCAGCAGCCCAAGGACTAGCACAGATACGCAGTATTTT
once TRBJ2-2 TRBD2 TRBV6-1 CASSGLLAGAGTGELFF TGTGCCAGCAGTGGGCTCCTAGCGGGGGCGGGCACCGGGGAGCTGTTTTTT
. TRBJ2-3 TRBD2 TRBV4-1 CASSNRLAGAKDTQYF TGCGCCAGCAGTAATAGACTAGCGGGAGCAAAAGATACGCAGTATTTT
. TRBJ2-7 . TRBV21-1 CASSNRTGDDEQYF TGTGCCAGCAGCAACCGGACAGGGGACGACGAGCAGTACTTC
. TRBJ2-7 TRBD2 TRBV5-1 CASSLVAGVAEQYF TGCGCCAGCAGCTTGGTAGCGGGAGTGGCCGAGCAGTACTTC
once TRBJ1-4 . TRBV15 CATSRAPGQLEGEKLFF TGTGCCACCAGCAGAGCCCCCGGACAGCTCGAGGGAGAAAAACTGTTTTTT
. TRBJ2-5 . TRBV19 CASSNRVVGTETQYF TGTGCCAGTAGTAACAGGGTTGTTGGAACAGAGACCCAGTACTTC
. TRBJ2-7 TRBD2 TRBV18 CASSPGGLDSYEQYF TGTGCCAGCTCACCGGGGGGACTAGACTCCTACGAGCAGTACTTC
. TRBJ2-3 . TRBV29-1 CSVGFQGGMTDTQYF TGCAGCGTTGGGTTTCAGGGTGGTATGACAGATACGCAGTATTTT
. TRBJ2-4 TRBD1 TRBV29-1 CSVGTGDGIQYF TGCAGCGTTGGGACAGGGGACGGCATTCAGTACTTC
few TRBJ1-5 TRBD1 TRBV6-1 CASSEPGQGGQPQHF TGTGCCAGCAGTGAACCCGGACAGGGGGGACAGCCCCAGCATTTT
. TRBJ1-4 . TRBV5-1 CASSTGGNEKLFF TGCGCCAGCAGCACGGGGGGGAATGAAAAACTGTTTTTT
once TRBJ1-1 . TRBV5-1 CASSLDGKNTEAFF TGCGCCAGCAGCTTGGACGGGAAGAACACTGAAGCTTTCTTT
once TRBJ1-2 TRBD1 TRBV27 CASSLAKGTVYGYTF TGTGCCAGCAGTTTAGCAAAAGGGACAGTCTATGGCTACACCTTC
. TRBJ2-3 TRBD1 TRBV5-4 CASSLPGQGGTDTQYF TGTGCCAGCAGCTTGCCTGGACAGGGAGGCACAGATACGCAGTATTTT
. TRBJ2-5 . TRBV5-1 CASSLAGPGETQYF TGCGCCAGCAGCTTGGCTGGGCCGGGGGAGACCCAGTACTTC
. TRBJ2-5 . TRBV11-3 CASSFLAEETQYF TGTGCCAGCAGCTTTTTAGCGGAAGAGACCCAGTACTTC
. TRBJ1-1 . TRBV19 CASMRGTEAFF TGTGCCAGTATGCGGGGAACTGAAGCTTTCTTT
. TRBJ2-7 . TRBV27 CASSLESGSSYEQYF TGTGCCAGCAGTTTGGAAAGCGGTAGCTCCTACGAGCAGTACTTC
. TRBJ2-7 . TRBV7-8 CASRPWDILYYEQYF TGTGCCAGCAGGCCCTGGGACATCCTCTACTACGAGCAGTACTTC
. TRBJ2-7 TRBD1 TRBV7-3 CASSFALPGQGGEQYF TGTGCCAGCAGCTTCGCCCTTCCGGGACAGGGGGGAGAGCAGTACTTC
few TRBJ1-1 . TRBV11-3 CASSITGLNTEAFF TGTGCCAGCAGCATTACAGGACTAAACACTGAAGCTTTCTTT
. TRBJ1-4 . TRBV18 CASSLRLDEKLFF TGTGCCAGCTCACTCCGGTTGGATGAAAAACTGTTTTTT
. TRBJ2-7 TRBD2 TRBV7-9 CASSSLRRTSGRRSYEQYF TGTGCCAGCAGCTCACTTCGGCGGACTAGCGGGAGGCGATCCTACGAGCAGTACTTC
. TRBJ2-7 . TRBV7-9 CASSSAYEQYF TGTGCCAGCAGCAGCGCCTACGAGCAGTACTTC
. TRBJ2-1 TRBD2 TRBV4-2 CASSQGGTSGYNEQFF TGTGCCAGCAGCCAAGGAGGGACTAGCGGCTACAATGAGCAGTTCTTC
. TRBJ2-1 TRBD1 TRBV5-1 CASSLGPDRAHEQFF TGCGCCAGCAGCTTGGGACCGGACAGGGCCCATGAGCAGTTCTTC
. TRBJ1-2 TRBD1 TRBV27 CAEHFLTGGYGYTF TGTGCTGAACACTTCCTTACAGGGGGTTATGGCTACACCTTC
. TRBJ2-4 . TRBV2 CASQGLAKNIQYF TGTGCCAGCCAGGGCCTAGCCAAAAACATTCAGTACTTC
. TRBJ2-7 . TRBV28 CASESAGQGTYEQYF TGTGCCAGCGAATCCGCGGGGCAGGGAACCTACGAGCAGTACTTC
. TRBJ2-1 . TRBV6-5 CASSYARSDEQFF TGTGCCAGCAGTTACGCTAGAAGCGATGAGCAGTTCTTC
. TRBJ1-6 . TRBV7-2 CASSVLPPSPLHF TGTGCCAGCAGCGTCCTCCCTCCCTCACCCCTCCACTTT
few TRBJ1-5 . TRBV27 CASSWGGGQPQHF TGTGCCAGCAGTTGGGGAGGGGGTCAGCCCCAGCATTTT
. TRBJ1-2 . TRBV16 CASSPGAANYGYTF TGTGCCAGCAGCCCAGGGGCAGCTAACTATGGCTACACCTTC
once TRBJ1-1 . TRBV15 CATSRDRQVTEAFF TGTGCCACCAGCAGAGATCGGCAGGTCACTGAAGCTTTCTTT
. TRBJ1-5 . TRBV30 CAWSAGDQPQHF TGTGCCTGGAGTGCGGGGGATCAGCCCCAGCATTTT
. TRBJ1-1 . TRBV11-2 CASSERGGAEAFF TGTGCCAGCAGCGAACGGGGAGGAGCTGAAGCTTTCTTT
. TRBJ1-4 . TRBV30 CAWSRGGTTNEKLFF TGTGCCTGGAGTAGGGGGGGAACAACTAATGAAAAACTGTTTTTT
. TRBJ2-2 . TRBV19 CASSIGQEELFF TGTGCCAGTAGTATCGGCCAGGAGGAGCTGTTTTTT
. TRBJ1-2 TRBD1 TRBV9 CASSGQGVRGHGYTF TGTGCCAGCAGCGGGCAGGGGGTACGGGGCCATGGCTACACCTTC
. TRBJ2-5 . TRBV19 CASSKGRGRETQYF TGTGCCAGTAGTAAGGGTAGGGGTCGAGAGACCCAGTACTTC
few TRBJ1-1 TRBD1 TRBV5-4 CASSPGQRNTEAFF TGTGCCAGCAGCCCGGGACAGAGGAACACTGAAGCTTTCTTT
. TRBJ2-7 . TRBV27 CASSLRYTYEQYF TGTGCCAGCAGTTTAAGATACACCTACGAGCAGTACTTC
. TRBJ1-3 . TRBV6-1 CASSRFSGNTIYF TGTGCCAGCAGCAGATTCTCTGGAAACACCATATATTTT
. TRBJ1-2 . TRBV29-1 CSAGFLSRGYTF TGCAGCGCAGGGTTCCTCTCTCGGGGCTACACCTTC
. TRBJ1-3 TRBD1 TRBV4-2 CASSRSAGTAGNTIYF TGTGCCAGCAGCCGTTCAGCCGGGACAGCTGGAAACACCATATATTTT